This is a list of T cell receptor beta chains from one sample in a study of beta chain features in type 1 diabetes. The assay was immunoSEQ multiplex PCR, and TCRdb's table has in-frame clones only and misses some. The table shows 310,000 or so clones, with 9.3% occurring only once. Sequenced input: central memory CD4+ T cells from blood. Every receptor here comes from a man aged 30-40 years with type 1 diabetes. Each CDR3 is given with its conserved first and last residue. Each record gives: clone size, CDR3 length, J gene, V gene, CDR3 protein. The size field is filled for only some rows; it gives once, few, many or a size class.

clone size: once
CDR3 length: 15
J gene: TRBJ1-1
V gene: TRBV4-3
CDR3 protein: CASSQDSWMNTEAFF

clone size: few
CDR3 length: 15
J gene: TRBJ2-7
V gene: TRBV7-9
CDR3 protein: CASSLTGTGHHEQYF

clone size: many
CDR3 length: 14
J gene: TRBJ2-5
V gene: TRBV11-2
CDR3 protein: CASSYDRVRETQYF

clone size: few
CDR3 length: 14
J gene: TRBJ2-2
V gene: TRBV4-3
CDR3 protein: CASSRDKNTGELFF

clone size: few
CDR3 length: 16
J gene: TRBJ2-7
V gene: TRBV5-1
CDR3 protein: CASSAYTTGDSYEQYF

clone size: .
CDR3 length: 15
J gene: TRBJ2-3
V gene: TRBV7-9
CDR3 protein: CASSRLGIGTDTQYF

clone size: many
CDR3 length: 13
J gene: TRBJ1-2
V gene: TRBV27
CDR3 protein: CASSFRAGDGYTF

clone size: few
CDR3 length: 14
J gene: TRBJ1-4
V gene: TRBV11-2
CDR3 protein: CASSLQGAEEKLFF

clone size: .
CDR3 length: 16
J gene: TRBJ1-2
V gene: TRBV25-1
CDR3 protein: CVSSIKDRPLSYGYTF

clone size: few
CDR3 length: 16
J gene: TRBJ2-1
V gene: TRBV9
CDR3 protein: CASSITGTTSYNEQFF

clone size: .
CDR3 length: 16
J gene: TRBJ2-1
V gene: TRBV9
CDR3 protein: CASSPAGGISYNEQFF

clone size: few
CDR3 length: 15
J gene: TRBJ2-7
V gene: TRBV2
CDR3 protein: CASSEGGSSSYEQYF

clone size: few
CDR3 length: 12
J gene: TRBJ2-3
V gene: TRBV30
CDR3 protein: CAWRGRGRPQYF

clone size: .
CDR3 length: 15
J gene: TRBJ2-1
V gene: TRBV2
CDR3 protein: CASSESGQGIGEQFF

clone size: .
CDR3 length: 19
J gene: TRBJ1-2
V gene: TRBV4-3
CDR3 protein: CASSRRPTNRDRPRDGYTF

clone size: few
CDR3 length: 18
J gene: TRBJ2-4
V gene: TRBV7-2
CDR3 protein: CASSEDPARAVAKNIQYF

clone size: .
CDR3 length: 15
J gene: TRBJ1-3
V gene: TRBV7-2
CDR3 protein: CASSSEGGLGNTIYF

clone size: once
CDR3 length: 14
J gene: TRBJ2-5
V gene: TRBV10-3
CDR3 protein: CASSSTGFGETQYF

clone size: .
CDR3 length: 15
J gene: TRBJ1-1
V gene: TRBV6-5
CDR3 protein: CASLSAGAGNTEAFF

clone size: .
CDR3 length: 14
J gene: TRBJ2-7
V gene: TRBV7-9
CDR3 protein: CASSLSGNSYEQYF

clone size: .
CDR3 length: 15
J gene: TRBJ2-3
V gene: TRBV5-1
CDR3 protein: CASSFETSGEGTQYF

clone size: few
CDR3 length: 11
J gene: TRBJ2-7
V gene: TRBV20-1
CDR3 protein: CSALGGHEQYF

clone size: few
CDR3 length: 14
J gene: TRBJ2-7
V gene: TRBV5-1
CDR3 protein: CASSPDREPYEQYF

clone size: few
CDR3 length: 15
J gene: TRBJ2-7
V gene: TRBV28
CDR3 protein: CASRPGGAGVNEQYF

clone size: .
CDR3 length: 14
J gene: TRBJ2-7
V gene: TRBV7-2
CDR3 protein: CASSLRLAGDEQYF

clone size: many
CDR3 length: 11
J gene: TRBJ2-5
V gene: TRBV10-3
CDR3 protein: CAIISRETQYF

clone size: few
CDR3 length: 14
J gene: TRBJ1-1
V gene: TRBV5-1
CDR3 protein: CASSSGGGGLEAFF

clone size: .
CDR3 length: 14
J gene: TRBJ1-2
V gene: TRBV19
CDR3 protein: CASLSLQGNYGYTF

clone size: many
CDR3 length: 15
J gene: TRBJ2-3
V gene: TRBV18
CDR3 protein: CASSTSGGPDDTQYF

clone size: .
CDR3 length: 11
J gene: TRBJ2-7
V gene: TRBV29-1
CDR3 protein: CSVRQLYEQYF

clone size: .
CDR3 length: 16
J gene: TRBJ1-1
V gene: TRBV4-3
CDR3 protein: CASSQDWSGVNTEAFF

clone size: .
CDR3 length: 14
J gene: TRBJ1-6
V gene: TRBV27
CDR3 protein: CASRGTPSHSPLHF

clone size: .
CDR3 length: 10
J gene: TRBJ2-5
V gene: TRBV7-9
CDR3 protein: CASSTEIQYF

clone size: .
CDR3 length: 13
J gene: TRBJ2-7
V gene: TRBV7-9
CDR3 protein: CASSLSLQGRKYF

clone size: few
CDR3 length: 14
J gene: TRBJ2-7
V gene: TRBV6-6
CDR3 protein: CASRNGLAHYEQYF

clone size: many
CDR3 length: 11
J gene: TRBJ1-2
V gene: TRBV7-2
CDR3 protein: CASSLGRGYTF

clone size: many
CDR3 length: 14
J gene: TRBJ1-5
V gene: TRBV2
CDR3 protein: CASSDSSSNQPQHF